Reported below is one TCR beta chain. This entry is derived from a study of HIV-infected patients and healthy controls. The V and J ends lost 10 bases and 5 bases respectively, with 15 bases between them. The CDR3 covers 13 residues. CDR1 ENHRY and CDR2 SYGVKD come from the germline V gene. TCRdb re-derived calls from the 5' RACE reads in MiXCR, one entry per CDR3 protein. The sample holds about 64,000 distinct CDR3 sequences; 15% to 20% are singletons and the top ten take approximately 1.5%. The sequenced sample was CD4+ T cells from blood. The TCR sequence derives from a human donor in good health. This rearrangement joins TRBV10-3 to TRBJ1-5; a possible D gene is TRBD1 (5 bases). The CDR3 DNA sequence: TGTGCCACCTCGGGACGGTGGGATCAGCCCCAGCATTTT. Amino acids: CATSGRWDQPQHF.